A selection of T cell receptor beta chains follows, all from one sample in a study of OX40 agonist ivuxolimab in advanced cancers. Data came from immunoSEQ multiplex PCR; TCRdb stores just in-frame clones and leaves some out. This repertoire shows roughly 46,000 clones, about 90% found once; its top ten account for 55% to 60%. The sequences come from CD4+ or CD8+ T cells sorted from blood, collected in a trial of the OX40 agonist ivuxolimab. The receptors derive from an adult with an advanced solid tumor such as melanoma, head and neck, liver or kidney cancer. Both conserved end residues are part of each CDR3. A D gene is named only where the DNA matches it firmly. The size entry is marked missing in some rows and otherwise reads once, few, many or a size class.

V gene,D gene,clone size,J gene,CDR3 DNA,CDR3 protein
TRBV6-1,TRBD1,few,TRBJ1-3,TGTGCCAGCAGGGACAGGGGGGCGGACACCATATATTTT,CASRDRGADTIYF
TRBV28,-,-,TRBJ2-7,TGTGCCAGTACACAGGGTTCCCACGAGCAGTACTTC,CASTQGSHEQYF
TRBV12-5,-,-,TRBJ2-2,TGTGCTAGTGGTTTGCCAGACACCGGGGAGCTGTTTTTT,CASGLPDTGELFF
TRBV7-9,-,-,TRBJ2-5,TGTGCCAGCAGCTTAGCCGGGTCGGCTCAAGAGACCCAGTACTTC,CASSLAGSAQETQYF
TRBV7-9,-,once,TRBJ2-1,TGTGCCAGCAGCGATAGCGGCCCCTACAATGAGCAGTTCTTC,CASSDSGPYNEQFF
TRBV5-1,TRBD1,-,TRBJ1-2,TGCGCCAGCAGCGGGGGACAGCCGCGAGATGGCTACACCTTC,CASSGGQPRDGYTF
TRBV9,-,few,TRBJ2-2,TGTGCCAGCAGCGTAGGCAACACCGGGGAGCTGTTTTTT,CASSVGNTGELFF
TRBV10-3,-,-,TRBJ1-5,TGTGCCATCAGTGAGTCGAGAGGGGAACAGCCCCAGCATTTT,CAISESRGEQPQHF
TRBV7-9,-,-,TRBJ1-5,TGTGCCAGCAGCCCGGTAGGGCAGGGCGTGCAGCCCCAGCATTTT,CASSPVGQGVQPQHF
TRBV6-1,TRBD1,-,TRBJ1-2,TGTGCCAGCAGTCGGGGACAGACCCCACTATACGGCTACACCTTC,CASSRGQTPLYGYTF